The rows below give T cell receptor beta chains drawn from one sample of a study of T cell responses to AZD1222 COVID-19 vaccine. TCRdb's table, derived via immunoSEQ multiplex PCR, lists solely in-frame clones and lacks some. The table records 160,000 or so clones, less than 95% of them present only once. The material sequenced was peripheral blood, taken on day 0 of AZD1222 vaccination. Receptor source: an adult in good health. Each CDR3 is given with its conserved first and last residue. A D gene is named only where the DNA matches it firmly. Clone size appears in some rows only: once, few, many, or a class for an expanded clone.

size,J,D,V,DNA,CDR3
NA,TRBJ1-1,TRBD1,TRBV27,TGTGCCAGCAGTTTAGGGACAGGGGGTGGAACTGAAGCTTTCTTT,CASSLGTGGGTEAFF
NA,TRBJ2-1,TRBD1,TRBV5-1,TGCGCCAGCAGCTCCGGGACAGGGGGCTACAATGAGCAGTTCTTC,CASSSGTGGYNEQFF
NA,TRBJ2-7,NA,TRBV10-1,TGCGCCAGCAGTGAAAGCCTCCTCTACGAGCAGTACTTC,CASSESLLYEQYF
NA,TRBJ2-1,TRBD1,TRBV2,TGTGCCAGCATTATGGACAGGGACAATGAGCAGTTCTTC,CASIMDRDNEQFF
NA,TRBJ1-2,TRBD1,TRBV6-5,TGTGCAAGCGGCCAGCGGACAGGGGAAGGCTACACCTTC,CASGQRTGEGYTF
NA,TRBJ1-5,TRBD1,TRBV7-4,TGTGCCAGCAGATCGTCAAATCGGTCAGGACAGGGCTATCAGCCCCAGCATTTT,CASRSSNRSGQGYQPQHF
NA,TRBJ1-1,NA,TRBV20-1,TGCAGTGCTAGGAAGGATGATGAAGCTTTCTTT,CSARKDDEAFF
NA,TRBJ1-1,NA,TRBV19,TGTGCCAGTAGTATTCAGGGAGCCACTGAAGCTTTCTTT,CASSIQGATEAFF
NA,TRBJ2-3,TRBD2,TRBV7-8,TGTGCCAGCAGCTTAGGGGCGGGACTAGCGGGAGCGGCAGATACGCAGTATTTT,CASSLGAGLAGAADTQYF
NA,TRBJ2-5,NA,TRBV9,TGTGCCAGCAGCCCCCTGACCAAGACCCAGTACTTC,CASSPLTKTQYF
NA,TRBJ2-3,TRBD2,TRBV5-1,TGCGCCAGCAGGCCGGGGACAACTAGCGGGAGGGATACGCAGTATTTT,CASRPGTTSGRDTQYF
NA,TRBJ1-5,NA,TRBV28,TGTGCCAGCAGTTTATTTGTTACAGGGAATCAGCCCCAGCATTTT,CASSLFVTGNQPQHF
NA,TRBJ1-1,NA,TRBV28,TGTGCCAGCAGCCTGGGAGTGGAAGCTTTCTTT,CASSLGVEAFF
NA,TRBJ1-1,NA,TRBV9,TGTGCCAGTGGCAGGTTGGGGGTAGAGGCTGAAGCTTTCTTT,CASGRLGVEAEAFF
few,TRBJ1-1,NA,TRBV2,TGTGCCAGCACAGCAGCCATGAACACTGAAGCTTTCTTT,CASTAAMNTEAFF
NA,TRBJ1-1,TRBD1,TRBV4-1,TGCGCCAGCAGACCTGGACAGGGGGCTTGGACTGAAGCTTTCTTT,CASRPGQGAWTEAFF
NA,TRBJ2-3,NA,TRBV5-1,TGCGCCAGCAGCTTGAGACGATGGCGTTTAACAGGGTCGGGCACAGATACGCAGTATTTT,CASSLRRWRLTGSGTDTQYF
NA,TRBJ2-5,NA,TRBV7-3,TGTGCCAGCAGCACAGGGGCGGGGGAGACCCAGTACTTC,CASSTGAGETQYF
few,TRBJ2-7,NA,TRBV20-1,TGCAGTGCTAGTCAGGGAGGCGGCGAGCAGTACTTC,CSASQGGGEQYF
NA,TRBJ2-3,TRBD2,TRBV7-9,TGTGCCAGCAGCCTAACTCCCGGGACTAGCGGGACCACAGATACGCAGTATTTT,CASSLTPGTSGTTDTQYF
NA,TRBJ2-7,TRBD1,TRBV27,TGTGCCAGCACCGGACAGGGGACGTACGAGCAGTACTTC,CASTGQGTYEQYF
NA,TRBJ1-1,NA,TRBV9,TGTGCCAGCAGCTCGCGGGGACAAACGAACACTGAAGCTTTCTTT,CASSSRGQTNTEAFF
NA,TRBJ2-1,TRBD2,TRBV10-1,TGCGCCAGCAGTTCCGGGACTAACAATGAGCAGTTCTTC,CASSSGTNNEQFF
NA,TRBJ1-4,TRBD1,TRBV5-1,TGCGCCAGCAGCTTTCAGGGGGCGTCTAATGAAAAACTGTTTTTT,CASSFQGASNEKLFF
NA,TRBJ2-5,NA,TRBV27,TGTGCCAGCAGTTTACTAGGACAGTCGGAGACCCAGTACTTC,CASSLLGQSETQYF
few,TRBJ2-1,NA,TRBV9,TGTGCCAGCAGCGCGAGACAGGAGCAGTTCTTC,CASSARQEQFF
NA,TRBJ2-7,NA,TRBV28,TGTGCCAGCAGCCGAGGGGTACTCAGCTCCTACGAGCAGTACTTC,CASSRGVLSSYEQYF
once,TRBJ1-2,TRBD1,TRBV11-3,TGTGCCAGCGTGGACAGGGGGGATGGCTACACCTTC,CASVDRGDGYTF
NA,TRBJ2-7,NA,TRBV7-3,TGTGCCAGCAGCTTAAACGGGGGCGCCGGGTACGAGCAGTACTTC,CASSLNGGAGYEQYF
NA,TRBJ1-5,TRBD1,TRBV19,TGTGCCAGTAGTATCTCGGACAGGGTGGGGGGTCAGCCCCAGCATTTT,CASSISDRVGGQPQHF
NA,TRBJ1-2,NA,TRBV6-5,TGTGCCAGCAGGTGGACGGTTTTGGGTGGCTATGGCTACACCTTC,CASRWTVLGGYGYTF